This T cell receptor beta chain was found in a study of cytomegalovirus exposure and HLA in healthy donors. V lost 0 bases to trimming and J lost 10 bases; unmatched junction nucleotides: 5. There are 14 residues in the CDR3. Germline values: CDR1 SGHRS, CDR2 YFSETQ. These donors counted as nominally healthy when sampled, but unrecorded immune exposures were likely. Both 60 Vbeta primers and 13 Jbeta primers went into the PCR. Sequenced by immunoSEQ multiplex PCR; TCRdb stores in-frame clones only, minus some. The profile covers about 160,000 clones, with about 80% appearing a single time and roughly 2% taken by the ten largest.

V and J are TRBV5-1 and TRBJ2-5; the match to TRBD2 covers 11 bases. The clonotype originates from a female donor in good health and CMV-seronegative. Sequencing input: PBMCs. As DNA, the CDR3 is TGCGCCAGCAGCTTGGGGGCTAGCGGGGGGCACCAGTACTTC. It specifies CASSLGASGGHQYF.